This TCR beta chain was sequenced in a study of blood T cell repertoires in COVID-19. Background on the study: There were acute and convalescent COVID-19 samples, and they came from the United States, Italy and Spain. Nucleic acid was either cDNA or gDNA, and it came from T cells, B-cell-depleted T cells, or PBMCs.

Methods used by the authors: Nucleated cell counts were estimated from reference gene primer amplification. TCRdb's table, derived via immunoSEQ multiplex PCR, lists solely in-frame clones and lacks some. That table furnishes V, J and clone size, whereas the DNA furnished D and trimming. The sample carries some 68,000 clones, 89% recorded once. Trimming took 0 bases from V and 2 from J, leaving 14 bases between them. CDR1 and CDR2 (germline): LGHNA, YSLEER. The CDR3 length is 17 residues. The sample taken for sequencing was peripheral blood. This chain links TRBV4-3 with TRBJ2-1; D ambiguous. The receptor was isolated from a man in his fifties with active COVID-19. The CDR3: CASSQDPGPAAYNEQFF. DNA for the CDR3: TGCGCCAGCAGCCAAGATCCAGGCCCGGCTGCCTACAATGAGCAGTTCTTC.